Each of the 3 T cell receptor beta chains below was sequenced from the same sample in a study of T cells in Graves' hyperthyroidism and ophthalmopathy. Amplified TCR beta CDR3 regions derived from RNA transcripts. Researchers ran a first-round RT-PCR on the TCR CDR3 using the HTBI primer set. In TCRdb, the multiplex PCR reads were re-called with MiXCR into one record per CDR3 protein. The top ten hold about 3.5% of the sample, which has some 650,000 distinct CDR3 sequences, approximately 15% seen once. The sample consisted of blood. These receptors were collected from a woman in her thirties or forties with Graves' ophthalmopathy.

In its sample, this clonotype was seen a few times. In nucleotides, the CDR3 is TGCAGCGGGGGGGGGGGCGAGAGAGATACGCAGTATTTT. Translating it yields CSGGGGERDTQYF. The chain carries TRBV29-1 and TRBJ2-3; D is perhaps TRBD2 (7 bases). Germline CDR1 SQVTM, CDR2 ANQGSEA. The CDR3 sequence is 13 residues long. Deletions cut 7 bases from V and 5 bases from J, with 16 bases between.

This clonotype was observed a handful of times. The junction and the germline gene differ at one end; a read error may be behind it. The chain carries TRBV6-1 and TRBJ1-5; a possible D gene is TRBD1 (5 bases). There are 15 residues in the CDR3. Looked up from germline, CDR1 is MNHNS and CDR2 is SASEGT. The CDR3 sequence: CASRATGDSSQPQHF. The CDR3 DNA reads as TGTGCCAGCAGGGCTACAGGAGATAGCAGTCAGCCCCAGCATTTT.

DNA for the CDR3: TGTGCCAGCAGTCTACGGACAGGAAATCTGTTTTTT. Translating gives CASSLRTGNLFF. The rearrangement links TRBV28 to TRBJ1-4, with TRBD1 matching 7 bases. This CDR3 spans 12 amino acids. Germline values: CDR1 MDHEN, CDR2 SYDVKM. V trimming: 5 bases; J trimming: 14 bases; junction bases outside the gene matches: 8.